A selection of T cell receptor beta chains follows, all from one sample in a study of T cell responses to AZD1222 COVID-19 vaccine. Sequenced by immunoSEQ multiplex PCR; TCRdb stores in-frame clones only, minus some. The data contain about 140,000 clones, 70% to 90% of them singletons. Sample: peripheral blood, taken on day 0 of AZD1222 vaccination. These receptors all come from an adult in good health. Each CDR3 is given with its conserved first and last residue. D genes are given only for firm matches. Size is omitted from some rows. Given values are once, few, many or a class for expanded clones.

-	TRBD2	TRBJ2-7	TRBV9	CASSVGPVGWREYEQYF	TGTGCCAGCAGCGTAGGTCCCGTTGGTTGGCGGGAGTACGAGCAGTACTTC
-	-	TRBJ2-7	TRBV12-5	CASGLRGGSSYEQYF	TGTGCTAGTGGTTTGAGAGGGGGGAGCTCCTACGAGCAGTACTTC
-	-	TRBJ1-4	TRBV19	CASTTVATNEKLFF	TGTGCCAGTACGACAGTTGCAACTAATGAAAAACTGTTTTTT
-	-	TRBJ1-6	TRBV19	CASRQSAYNSPLHF	TGTGCCAGTAGACAATCGGCCTATAATTCACCCCTCCACTTT
medium-sized	-	TRBJ1-2	TRBV29-1	CSVEWVTNYGYTF	TGCAGCGTTGAGTGGGTTACAAACTATGGCTACACCTTC
-	-	TRBJ1-1	TRBV18	CASSLDNTEAFF	TGTGCCAGCTCACTCGATAACACTGAAGCTTTCTTT
-	-	TRBJ2-1	TRBV7-6	CASSLAPRGTASAEQFF	TGTGCCAGCAGCTTAGCTCCCCGGGGGACGGCTAGTGCTGAGCAGTTCTTC
-	TRBD2	TRBJ2-3	TRBV4-3	CASSQRGSGADTQYF	TGCGCCAGCAGCCAACGCGGGAGCGGGGCAGATACGCAGTATTTT
-	TRBD1	TRBJ2-2	TRBV6-5	CASSYGTGGFGELFF	TGTGCCAGCAGTTACGGGACAGGGGGATTCGGGGAGCTGTTTTTT
-	-	TRBJ1-4	TRBV19	CASSIGWGNEKLFF	TGTGCCAGTAGTATAGGTTGGGGGAATGAAAAACTGTTTTTT
-	-	TRBJ1-1	TRBV7-2	CASSFNGALNTEAFF	TGTGCCAGCAGCTTTAACGGGGCCCTGAACACTGAAGCTTTCTTT
-	TRBD1	TRBJ2-5	TRBV10-3	CASGRDRGRGETQYF	TGTGCCAGCGGCCGGGACAGGGGTAGAGGTGAGACCCAGTACTTC
-	-	TRBJ1-1	TRBV5-6	CASSLGLNTEAFF	TGTGCCAGCAGCTTAGGGCTAAACACTGAAGCTTTCTTT